This is a list of T cell receptor beta chains from one sample in a study of CD8+ T cells in alopecia areata. TCRdb's table, derived via immunoSEQ multiplex PCR, lists solely in-frame clones and lacks some. The data show more than 95,000 clones, with roughly two thirds seen just once and approximately 2.8% held by the top ten. Sequencing was performed on CD4+ T cells sorted from blood. Every receptor here comes from a human donor in good health. The CDR3 runs from the conserved cysteine through the conserved F or W. Fields, in order: V gene, D gene, J gene, CDR3 length, clone size, CDR3 DNA, CDR3 protein. D genes are given only for firm matches. Only part of the rows carry a size: once, few, many, or a class if the clone is expanded.

TRBV27	NA	TRBJ1-3	14	NA	TGTGCCAGCAGTCTCGTGGGGCCTGGAAACACCATATATTTT	CASSLVGPGNTIYF
TRBV4-1	NA	TRBJ1-2	15	NA	TGCGCCAGCAGCCAAGAAGGCAGACTCCCCTATGGCTACACCTTC	CASSQEGRLPYGYTF
TRBV7-9	NA	TRBJ1-2	15	NA	TGTGCCAGCAGCTTACGGCGCCTTATCACGGGTGGCTACACCTTC	CASSLRRLITGGYTF
TRBV2	NA	TRBJ2-7	13	NA	TGTGCCAGCAGGCCCCAGGGGTCCGGCGAGCAGTACTTC	CASRPQGSGEQYF
TRBV29-1	TRBD1	TRBJ2-5	15	NA	TGCAGCGTTACCCCGACAGGGAATAGCCAAGAGACCCAGTACTTC	CSVTPTGNSQETQYF
TRBV2	NA	TRBJ2-2	13	NA	TGTGCCAGCATGGGGACTGCCACCGGGGAGCTGTTTTTT	CASMGTATGELFF
TRBV7-8	NA	TRBJ2-2	15	few	TGTGCCAGCAGCTTAAATAATTTGGTTTCCGGGGAGCTGTTTTTT	CASSLNNLVSGELFF
TRBV6-5	NA	TRBJ2-3	12	few	TGTGCCAGCAGTGCAACTAGAGATACGCAGTATTTT	CASSATRDTQYF
TRBV15	NA	TRBJ1-1	15	NA	TGTGCCACCAGCCGTTCAGATATCTTGACGACTGAAGCTTTCTTT	CATSRSDILTTEAFF
TRBV27	NA	TRBJ1-2	14	NA	TGTGCCAGCAGTTTATCGTCGGGAAGGCGAGGCTACACCTTC	CASSLSSGRRGYTF
TRBV30	TRBD1	TRBJ1-6	16	once	TGTGCCTGGACTGGGGACAGGGGATCCTATAATTCACCCCTCCACTTT	CAWTGDRGSYNSPLHF
TRBV4-1	NA	TRBJ1-2	13	NA	TGCGCCAGCAGCCAAACAGGCTTCTATGGCTACACCTTC	CASSQTGFYGYTF
TRBV5-1	TRBD2	TRBJ2-4	17	NA	TGCGCCAGCAGCTTGTCTAGCGGGGGACGGTTCAAAAACATTCAGTACTTC	CASSLSSGGRFKNIQYF
TRBV4-1	TRBD1	TRBJ2-6	15	few	TGCGCCAGCAGGACAGGGGGCTCTGGGGCCAACGTCCTGACTTTC	CASRTGGSGANVLTF
TRBV29-1	NA	TRBJ2-1	12	NA	TGCAGCGTCCGACAGGCTTACAATGAGCAGTTCTTC	CSVRQAYNEQFF
TRBV18	NA	TRBJ2-5	11	few	TGTGCCAGCTCACCCCAAGAGACCCAGTACTTC	CASSPQETQYF